Listed below are T cell receptor beta chains from one sample, sequenced in a study of blood T cells in healthy people across ages. In TCRdb, the 5' RACE reads were re-called with MiXCR into one record per CDR3 protein. This sample has 600,000 to 1,000,000 distinct CDR3 sequences, with roughly 25% found just once. Another study also made use of these data, one on T cells of mothers and their children.

The sequencing sample was made of blood. Receptors were obtained from a boy aged 5-17 years in good health. CDR3s include the opening cysteine and the closing phenylalanine or tryptophan. The D gene is left open where the match is weak. Only part of the rows carry a size: once, few, many, or a class if the clone is expanded.

few	TRBD2	TRBV20-1	TRBJ2-3	TGCAGTCTCCCTCCGGGAGGGGGCACAGATACGCAGTATTTT	CSLPPGGGTDTQYF
few	.	TRBV20-1	TRBJ1-5	TGCAGTGCTAGAGATGAGCGGGGCCCGGTACCCCAGCATTTT	CSARDERGPVPQHF
.	.	TRBV5-1	TRBJ1-1	TGCGCCAGCAGCACGGGATCGAACACTGAAGCTTTCTTT	CASSTGSNTEAFF
.	.	TRBV20-1	TRBJ2-5	TGCAGTGCTGGACTCCCCGGGACCTCGGGAGAGACCCAGTACTTC	CSAGLPGTSGETQYF
.	TRBD2	TRBV4-3	TRBJ2-7	TGCGCCAGCAGCCAAAGAGCGGGGGGGTTCTACGAGCAGTACTTC	CASSQRAGGFYEQYF
.	.	TRBV20-1	TRBJ2-1	TGCAGTGCTAAAGGACTGACATCCTACAATGAGCAGTTCTTC	CSAKGLTSYNEQFF
few	.	TRBV20-1	TRBJ2-7	TGCAGTGCTAGATACCAGGACGGATATTTTTCCTACGAGCAGTACTTC	CSARYQDGYFSYEQYF
few	.	TRBV12-3/TRBV12-4	TRBJ2-2	TGTGCCAGCAGTTTAGGGAGGATTGTAAAGGCCGGGGAGCTGTTTTTT	CASSLGRIVKAGELFF
few	.	TRBV6-5	TRBJ1-4	TGTGCCAGCAGTAACCACCCGGTCGGACGGAATAATGAAAAACTGTTTTTT	CASSNHPVGRNNEKLFF
.	.	TRBV19	TRBJ2-5	TGTGCCAGTAGCCCTTCTAGCTCGGAGACCCAGTACTTC	CASSPSSSETQYF
.	TRBD2	TRBV7-9	TRBJ2-1	TGTGCCAGTAGCCCTACGGGAGGGTATGAGCAGTTCTTC	CASSPTGGYEQFF
few	.	TRBV9	TRBJ2-1	TGTGCCAGCAGTCAGTCCGGAACCTACTCCTACAATGAGCAGTTCTTC	CASSQSGTYSYNEQFF
.	TRBD2	TRBV7-8	TRBJ2-3	TGTGCCAGCAGCGTACCTACGAGCGGGAGCTCGAGAAAAACAGATACGCAGTATTTT	CASSVPTSGSSRKTDTQYF
few	TRBD2	TRBV13	TRBJ2-7	TGTGCCGGCAGCAATCAGCGGGACTTACTAACCTACGAGCAGTACTTC	CAGSNQRDLLTYEQYF
.	.	TRBV10-3	TRBJ1-1	TGTGCCATCAGTGCCCAACAAGGTGAAGCTTTCTTT	CAISAQQGEAFF
many	.	TRBV19	TRBJ2-7	TGTGCCAGTAGTATCGGTCAGGGATTATCCTACGAGCAGTACTTC	CASSIGQGLSYEQYF
few	TRBD1	TRBV13	TRBJ1-1	TGTGCCAGCAGCTCTAATGACAGGGTATTGAACACTGAAGCTTTCTTT	CASSSNDRVLNTEAFF
.	TRBD1	TRBV2	TRBJ2-7	TGTGCCACGACACGGACAGGGGTCTACAATGAGCAGTACTTC	CATTRTGVYNEQYF
few	.	TRBV29-1	TRBJ2-3	TGCAGCGTTCAGGACAATACAGATACGCAGTATTTT	CSVQDNTDTQYF
.	TRBD1	TRBV16	TRBJ2-1	TGTGCTAGCAGCCTAGGACAGGCGAGCTCCTACAATGAGCAGTTCTTC	CASSLGQASSYNEQFF
few	TRBD2	TRBV5-6	TRBJ2-1	TGTGCCAGCAGCTTGATAGGGACTAGCAGTTTCAATGAGCAGTTCTTC	CASSLIGTSSFNEQFF
few	TRBD2	TRBV7-2	TRBJ2-7	TGTGCCAGCAACCGACCCATAGGGACTAGCGGGGCCTCCTACGAGCAGTACTTC	CASNRPIGTSGASYEQYF
.	TRBD1	TRBV4-1	TRBJ1-1	TGCGCCAGCAGCCAATACAGGGGTGGCACTGAAGCTTTCTTT	CASSQYRGGTEAFF
.	.	TRBV12-3/TRBV12-4	TRBJ2-4	TGTGCCAGCAGTTTGGACACTCTAGCCAAAAACATTCAGTACTTC	CASSLDTLAKNIQYF
few	TRBD1	TRBV25-1	TRBJ1-2	TGTGCCAGCAGTGCCTCGGACAGGGAGAGTGGCGGCTATGGCTACACCTTC	CASSASDRESGGYGYTF
.	.	TRBV4-1	TRBJ2-1	TGCGCCAGCGGCCAACTAAGAAATGAGCAGTTCTTC	CASGQLRNEQFF
many	TRBD2	TRBV20-1	TRBJ2-1	TGCAGTGTAGGGACTAGCGATAGGAGTGAGCAGTTCTTC	CSVGTSDRSEQFF
.	TRBD1	TRBV6-2/TRBV6-3	TRBJ1-2	TGTGCCAGCGGAGACAGGGGCCCTGGAGGCTACACCTTC	CASGDRGPGGYTF
once	.	TRBV7-3	TRBJ2-7	TGTGCCAGCAGCCCGACCGAGCGTTCCGAGCAGTACTTC	CASSPTERSEQYF
.	.	TRBV5-1	TRBJ2-5	TGCGCCAGCAGCTTGGCCGGATCGTACCAAGAGACCCAGTACTTC	CASSLAGSYQETQYF
many	TRBD1	TRBV6-6	TRBJ2-1	TGTGCCAGCAGTTACGCAGGGGGCCTCTACAATGAGCAGTTCTTC	CASSYAGGLYNEQFF
.	.	TRBV20-1	TRBJ1-4	TGCAGTGCTAGACGGAGACAGGCAACTAATGAAAAACTGTTTTTT	CSARRRQATNEKLFF
many	.	TRBV4-3	TRBJ2-3	TGCGCCAGCAGCCGCCGACTCGCCACAGATACGCAGTATTTT	CASSRRLATDTQYF
.	TRBD2	TRBV27	TRBJ2-1	TGTGCCAGCCGAGTCCTGGGAGTAGCGGGAGGGCCAGGTGAGCAGTTCTTC	CASRVLGVAGGPGEQFF
.	TRBD2	TRBV7-9	TRBJ2-5	TGTGCCAGCAGCTCCGGACTAGCGGGAGGACCCCAAGAGACCCAGTACTTC	CASSSGLAGGPQETQYF
.	.	TRBV7-2	TRBJ2-5	TGTGCCAGCAGCCGGTCCTCCACAGGGAGAGAGACCCAGTACTTC	CASSRSSTGRETQYF
.	TRBD1	TRBV29-1	TRBJ1-1	TGCAGCGTTGAAGAGGGGACAGGAGGTACTGAAGCTTTCTTT	CSVEEGTGGTEAFF
few	.	TRBV20-1	TRBJ1-2	TGCAGTGCTAGAGGGCAGGGGCCCTATGGCTACACCTTC	CSARGQGPYGYTF
.	TRBD1	TRBV7-7	TRBJ2-3	TGTGCTAGCAGCCCTGACGACAGGGGTACGCAGTATTTT	CASSPDDRGTQYF
.	.	TRBV4-1	TRBJ2-4	TGCGCCAGCAGCCAAGATCAGGCAGGGCTAGCCAAAAACATTCAGTACTTC	CASSQDQAGLAKNIQYF
.	.	TRBV7-3	TRBJ1-4	TGTGCCAGCCCCTTTGGCCGGGGGCAGGAAAAACTGTTTTTT	CASPFGRGQEKLFF
.	TRBD2	TRBV27	TRBJ2-7	TGTGCCAGCAAACTAGCGGGAGGGCCCGGGCAGTACTTC	CASKLAGGPGQYF